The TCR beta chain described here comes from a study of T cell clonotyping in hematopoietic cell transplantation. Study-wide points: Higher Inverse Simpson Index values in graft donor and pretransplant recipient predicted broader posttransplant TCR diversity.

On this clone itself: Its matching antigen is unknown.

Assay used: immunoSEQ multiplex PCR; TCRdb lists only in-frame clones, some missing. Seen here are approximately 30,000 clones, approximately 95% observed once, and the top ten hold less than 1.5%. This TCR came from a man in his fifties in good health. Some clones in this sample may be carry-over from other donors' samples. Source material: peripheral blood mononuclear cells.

The CDR3 region has the DNA TGTGCCAGTAGGAACGTCGGACTCCTCGAGGATGAGCAGTTCTTC. This gives the protein CASRNVGLLEDEQFF. The chain employs TRBV19 and TRBJ2-1, with D tentatively TRBD2 (5 bases). The germline V gene has CDR1 LNHDA and CDR2 SQIVND (reference sequence). Trimming took off 6 bases at V and 8 bases at J, with 20 bases between the two ends. This CDR3 contains 15 residues.